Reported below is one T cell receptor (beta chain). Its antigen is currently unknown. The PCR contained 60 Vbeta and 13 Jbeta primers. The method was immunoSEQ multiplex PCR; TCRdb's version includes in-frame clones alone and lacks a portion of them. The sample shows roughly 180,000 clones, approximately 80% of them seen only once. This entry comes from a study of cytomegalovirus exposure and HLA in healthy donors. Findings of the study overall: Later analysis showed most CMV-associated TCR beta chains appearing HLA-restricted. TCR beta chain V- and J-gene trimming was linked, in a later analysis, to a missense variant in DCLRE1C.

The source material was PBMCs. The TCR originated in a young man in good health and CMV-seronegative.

CDR3 DNA: TGTGCCAGCAGTTTATCGATAGGCAGGGGGTACGAGCAGTACTTC. Translated: CASSLSIGRGYEQYF. The chain has TRBV27 and TRBJ2-5; 7 bases are a match to TRBD1. Gene TRBJ2-7 matches the end of the DNA better, so the J call may be wrong. Germline V gives CDR1 MNHEY, CDR2 SMNVEV (reference sequence). The CDR3 sequence is 15 residues long.